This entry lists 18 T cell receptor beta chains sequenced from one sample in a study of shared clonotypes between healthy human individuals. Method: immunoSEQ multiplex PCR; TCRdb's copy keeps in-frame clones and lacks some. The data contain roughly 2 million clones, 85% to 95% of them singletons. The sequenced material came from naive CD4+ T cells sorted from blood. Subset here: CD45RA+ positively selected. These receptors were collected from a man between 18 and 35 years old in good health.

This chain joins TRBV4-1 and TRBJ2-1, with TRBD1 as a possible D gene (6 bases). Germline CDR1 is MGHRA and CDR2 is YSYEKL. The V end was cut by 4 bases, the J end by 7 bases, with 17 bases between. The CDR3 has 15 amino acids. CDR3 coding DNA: TGCGCCAGCAGCCCTATGCAGGGGAGAGGAAATGAGCAGTTCTTC. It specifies CASSPMQGRGNEQFF.

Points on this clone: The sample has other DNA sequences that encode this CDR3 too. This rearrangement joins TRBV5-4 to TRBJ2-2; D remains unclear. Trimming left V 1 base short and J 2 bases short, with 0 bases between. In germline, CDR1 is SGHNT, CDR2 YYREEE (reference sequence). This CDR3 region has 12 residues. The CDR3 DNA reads TGTGCCAGCAGCTTGAACACCGGGGAGCTGTTTTTT. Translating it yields CASSLNTGELFF.

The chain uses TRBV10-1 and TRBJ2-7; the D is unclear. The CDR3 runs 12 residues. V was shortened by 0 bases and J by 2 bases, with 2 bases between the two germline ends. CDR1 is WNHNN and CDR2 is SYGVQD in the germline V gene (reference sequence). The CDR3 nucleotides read TGCGCCAGCAGTGAGTCGACCTACGAGCAGTACTTC. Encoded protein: CASSESTYEQYF.

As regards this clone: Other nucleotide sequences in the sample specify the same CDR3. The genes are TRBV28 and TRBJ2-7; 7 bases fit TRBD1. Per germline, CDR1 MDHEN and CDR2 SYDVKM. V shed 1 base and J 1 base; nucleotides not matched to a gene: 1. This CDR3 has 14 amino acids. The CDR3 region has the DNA TGTGCCAGCAGTTTATACAGGGGTTCCTACGAGCAGTACTTC. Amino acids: CASSLYRGSYEQYF.

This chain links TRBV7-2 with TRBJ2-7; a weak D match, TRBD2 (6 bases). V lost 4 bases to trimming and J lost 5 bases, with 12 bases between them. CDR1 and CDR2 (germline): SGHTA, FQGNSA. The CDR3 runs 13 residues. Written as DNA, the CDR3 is TGTGCCAGCAGCTCCCGGGGAGGCGACGAGCAGTACTTC. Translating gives CASSSRGGDEQYF.

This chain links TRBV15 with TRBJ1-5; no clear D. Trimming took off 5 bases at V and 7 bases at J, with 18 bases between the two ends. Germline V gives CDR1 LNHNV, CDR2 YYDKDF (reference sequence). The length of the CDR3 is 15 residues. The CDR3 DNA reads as TGTGCCACCAGCGCCCCCCTCCCAAACTCCCAGCCCCAGCATTTT. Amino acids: CATSAPLPNSQPQHF.

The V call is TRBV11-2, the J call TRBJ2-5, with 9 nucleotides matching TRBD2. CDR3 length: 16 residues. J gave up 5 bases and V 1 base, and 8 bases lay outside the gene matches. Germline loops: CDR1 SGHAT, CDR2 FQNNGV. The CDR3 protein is CASSLVSGSGGETQYF. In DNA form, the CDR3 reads TGTGCCAGCAGCTTAGTTAGCGGGAGTGGTGGGGAGACCCAGTACTTC.

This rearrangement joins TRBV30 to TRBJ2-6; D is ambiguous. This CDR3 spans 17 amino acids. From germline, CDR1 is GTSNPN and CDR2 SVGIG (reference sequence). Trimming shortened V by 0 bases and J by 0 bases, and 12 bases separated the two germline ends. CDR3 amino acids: CAWSVSFGTSGANVLTF. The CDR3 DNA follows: TGTGCCTGGAGTGTCTCATTTGGAACCTCTGGGGCCAACGTCCTGACTTTC.

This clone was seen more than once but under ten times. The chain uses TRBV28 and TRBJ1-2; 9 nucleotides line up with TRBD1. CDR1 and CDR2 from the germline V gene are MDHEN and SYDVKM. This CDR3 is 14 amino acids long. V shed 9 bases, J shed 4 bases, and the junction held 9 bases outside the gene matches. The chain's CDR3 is CASRAGQGLYGYTF. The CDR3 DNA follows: TGTGCCAGTAGGGCGGGACAGGGCCTCTATGGCTACACCTTC.

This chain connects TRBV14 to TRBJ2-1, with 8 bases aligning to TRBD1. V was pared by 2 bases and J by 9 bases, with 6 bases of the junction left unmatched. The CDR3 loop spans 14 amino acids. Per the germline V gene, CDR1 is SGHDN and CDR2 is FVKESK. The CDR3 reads CASSQNLDRGEQFF. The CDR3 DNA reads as TGTGCCAGCAGCCAAAACCTCGACAGGGGTGAGCAGTTCTTC.

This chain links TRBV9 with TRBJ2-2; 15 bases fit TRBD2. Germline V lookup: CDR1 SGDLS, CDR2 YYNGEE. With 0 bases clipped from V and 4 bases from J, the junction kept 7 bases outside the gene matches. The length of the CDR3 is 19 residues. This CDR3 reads CASSVGRTSGRAGTGELFF. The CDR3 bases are TGTGCCAGCAGCGTAGGCCGGACTAGCGGGAGGGCCGGCACCGGGGAGCTGTTTTTT.

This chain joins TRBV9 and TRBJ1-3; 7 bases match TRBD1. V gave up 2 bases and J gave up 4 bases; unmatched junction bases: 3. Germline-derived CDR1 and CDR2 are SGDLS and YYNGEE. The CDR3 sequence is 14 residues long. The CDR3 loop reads CASSVDREGNTIYF. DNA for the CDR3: TGTGCCAGCAGCGTCGACAGGGAGGGAAACACCATATATTTT.

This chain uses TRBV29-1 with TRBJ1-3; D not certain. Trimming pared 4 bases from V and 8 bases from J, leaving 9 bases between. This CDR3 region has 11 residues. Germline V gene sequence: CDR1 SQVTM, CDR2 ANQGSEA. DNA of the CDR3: TGCAGCGTTGTTGTTCGGGACACCATATATTTT. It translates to CSVVVRDTIYF.

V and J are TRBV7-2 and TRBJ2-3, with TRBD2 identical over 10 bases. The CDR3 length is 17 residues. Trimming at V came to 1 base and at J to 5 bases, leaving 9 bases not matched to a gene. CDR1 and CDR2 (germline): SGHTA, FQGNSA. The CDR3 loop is CASSLERLAGVIDTQYF. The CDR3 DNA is TGTGCCAGCAGCTTAGAGCGCCTAGCGGGGGTTATAGATACGCAGTATTTT.

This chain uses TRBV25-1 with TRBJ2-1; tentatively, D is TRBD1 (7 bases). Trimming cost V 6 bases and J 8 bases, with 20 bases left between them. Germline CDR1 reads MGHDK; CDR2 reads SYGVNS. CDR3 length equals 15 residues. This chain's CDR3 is CASSLQGGTIHEQFF. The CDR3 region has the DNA TGTGCCAGCAGCCTCCAGGGGGGCACCATTCATGAGCAGTTCTTC.

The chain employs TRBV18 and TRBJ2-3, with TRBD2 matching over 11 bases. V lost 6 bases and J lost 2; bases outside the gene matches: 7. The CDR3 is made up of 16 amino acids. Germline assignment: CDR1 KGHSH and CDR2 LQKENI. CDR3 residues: CASSLTSGIDTDTQYF. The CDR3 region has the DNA TGTGCCAGCTCGCTGACTAGCGGGATTGACACAGATACGCAGTATTTT.

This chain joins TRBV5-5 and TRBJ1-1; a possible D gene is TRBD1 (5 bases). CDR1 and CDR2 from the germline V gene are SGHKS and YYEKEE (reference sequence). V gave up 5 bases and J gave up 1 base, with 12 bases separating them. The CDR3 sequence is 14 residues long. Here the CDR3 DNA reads TGTGCCAGCAGGTGGGGCTTGACGAACACTGAAGCTTTCTTT. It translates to CASRWGLTNTEAFF.

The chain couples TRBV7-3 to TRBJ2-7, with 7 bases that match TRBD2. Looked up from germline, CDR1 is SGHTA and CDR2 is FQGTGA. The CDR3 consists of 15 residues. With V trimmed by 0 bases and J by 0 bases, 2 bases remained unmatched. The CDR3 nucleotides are TGTGCCAGCAGCTTAACGGGGGGGACCTCCTACGAGCAGTACTTC. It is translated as CASSLTGGTSYEQYF.